The 9 T cell receptor beta chains given below trace back to one sample, sequenced in a study of STAT3 mutations in large granular lymphocyte leukemia. Whole-study findings and limits: Every T-LGLL patient had at least one immunodominant TCRbeta clonotype.

TCRdb keeps only in-frame clones here, not all; method: immunoSEQ multiplex PCR. The sample holds about 4,000 clones, about 81% seen once. No antigens are known for them. Sequenced: peripheral blood mononuclear cells. Receptors originate from a boy younger than 18 with T-cell large granular lymphocyte leukemia. Some clones in this sample may be carry-over from other donors' samples.

The rearrangement uses TRBV5-1 and TRBJ2-7; either TRBD1 or TRBD2 may supply D (7 bases each). V shed 2 bases and J shed 3 bases, with 12 bases lying between them. In germline, CDR1 is SGHRS, CDR2 YFSETQ. The CDR3 totals 14 residues. The DNA of the CDR3 is TGCGCCAGCAGCTTAACAGGGGAGGGCTACGAGCAGTACTTC. The encoded protein is CASSLTGEGYEQYF. Variable domain in full (rest from reference TRBV5-1 and TRBJ2-7): KAGVTQTPRYLIKTRGQQVTLSCSPISGHRSVSWYQQTPGQGLQFLFEYFSETQRNKGNFPGRFSGRQFSNSRSEMNVSTLELGDSALYLCASSLTGEGYEQYFGPGTRLTVT.

The chain couples TRBV29-1 to TRBJ2-7, with TRBD2 matching 12 bases. The trim removed 6 bases at V and 2 bases at J, leaving 5 bases unmatched. The CDR3 is 14 residues long. The germline CDR1 and CDR2 sequences are SQVTM and ANQGSEA. The CDR3, as DNA: TGCAGCGTCAAAAGACTAGCGGGAGCCTACGAGCAGTACTTC. This codes for CSVKRLAGAYEQYF.

J is TRBJ1-1 and V is TRBV30; TRBD1 might be the D (5 bases). The CDR3 sequence is 14 residues long. Trimming took 0 bases from V and 4 from J, leaving 12 bases between them. Germline-derived CDR1 and CDR2 are GTSNPN and SVGIG (reference sequence). CDR3 nucleotides: TGTGCCTGGAGTGTCAGGGAAGAGGCCACTGAAGCTTTCTTT. This encodes CAWSVREEATEAFF.

The chain couples TRBV29-1 to TRBJ2-7, with 11 bases aligning to TRBD2. Germline CDR1 SQVTM, CDR2 ANQGSEA. V lost 7 bases, J lost 2 bases, and 7 bases stayed unmatched. The CDR3 length is 14 residues. CDR3: CSASTSGTTYEQYF. The CDR3 coding sequence is TGCAGCGCCTCGACTAGCGGGACTACCTACGAGCAGTACTTC.

J is TRBJ1-1 and V is TRBV30, with 7 bases aligning to TRBD1. Trimming at V came to 4 bases and at J to 6 bases, leaving 5 bases not matched to a gene. Germline values: CDR1 GTSNPN, CDR2 SVGIG (reference sequence). The CDR3 loop spans 12 amino acids. CDR3 nucleotide sequence: TGTGCCTGGATTGAGACAGGGCCTGAAGCTTTCTTT. This encodes CAWIETGPEAFF.

V and J are TRBV5-1 and TRBJ2-3; 8 positions agree with TRBD2. The V segment lost 4 bases and the J segment 6 bases; nucleotides outside the gene matches: 7. The CDR3 totals 14 residues. CDR1 is SGHRS, CDR2 YFSETQ, per germline. CDR3 sequence (DNA): TGCGCCAGCAGCCAGGGACTAGTTATGGATACGCAGTATTTT. This translates into CASSQGLVMDTQYF. The entire variable domain, with the rest obtained from reference TRBV5-1 and TRBJ2-3, is as follows: KAGVTQTPRYLIKTRGQQVTLSCSPISGHRSVSWYQQTPGQGLQFLFEYFSETQRNKGNFPGRFSGRQFSNSRSEMNVSTLELGDSALYLCASSQGLVMDTQYFGPGTRLTVL.

The gene calls are TRBV5-1 and TRBJ2-5, with TRBD1 matching over 7 bases. Germline loops: CDR1 SGHRS, CDR2 YFSETQ. The CDR3 totals 14 residues. Trimming removed 4 bases from V and 2 bases from J; junction bases left unmatched: 5. The CDR3 loop is CASSKGAGQETQYF. CDR3 sequence (DNA): TGCGCCAGCAGCAAGGGGGCTGGTCAAGAGACCCAGTACTTC.

The genes are TRBV29-1 and TRBJ2-1, with 10 nucleotides matching TRBD2. Germline lookup yields CDR1 SQVTM and CDR2 ANQGSEA. The CDR3 contains 16 residues. J was trimmed by 1 base and V by 2 bases; bases with no gene match: 5. CDR3 protein: CSVELAGVGSYNEQFF. In DNA form, the CDR3 reads TGCAGCGTTGAACTAGCGGGAGTTGGGTCCTACAATGAGCAGTTCTTC.

This chain connects TRBV5-1 to TRBJ2-7, with D unresolved. Trimming removed 0 bases at V and 2 bases at J, with 9 bases between. The CDR3 has 14 residues. CDR1 is SGHRS, CDR2 YFSETQ, per germline. The CDR3 bases are TGCGCCAGCAGCTTGGAGCTGCCAGCCTACGAGCAGTACTTC. Encoded protein: CASSLELPAYEQYF.